This paragraph covers one T cell receptor beta chain sequence. What it binds is unknown. Deletions cut 0 bases from V and 6 bases from J, with 14 bases between. Germline V lookup: CDR1 MRHNA, CDR2 SNTAGT. The CDR3 sequence is 15 residues long. Use of 60 Vbeta and 13 Jbeta primers characterized the PCR. TCRdb's copy holds only in-frame clones and misses some; the assay was immunoSEQ multiplex PCR. The data show approximately 150,000 clones, roughly 79% seen once. These data come from a study of cytomegalovirus exposure and HLA in healthy donors. Findings of the study overall: TRBV6-2, TRBV6-3 and some other V segments were excluded as indistinguishable. Later analysis showed TCR association rates varying by HLA locus, highest for DRB1 and lowest for HLA-C.

The V call is TRBV6-4, the J call TRBJ1-1, with D possibly being TRBD1 (5 bases). This TCR came from a woman aged 45-60 years in good health and CMV-seronegative. Sequencing was performed on PBMCs. DNA of the CDR3: TGTGCCAGCAGTGACTCGGGGGAATCGGGGGCTGAAGCTTTCTTT. Protein sequence: CASSDSGESGAEAFF.